This T cell receptor beta chain was profiled in a study of Graves' ophthalmopathy and Graves' hyperthyroidism. From RNA, the CDR3 regions of TCR beta chains were amplified and sequenced. HTBI primers served in a first-round RT-PCR, which a second-round multiplex PCR followed. TCRdb re-called the multiplex PCR reads through MiXCR, storing one row per CDR3 protein. Of roughly 380,000 distinct CDR3 sequences detected, 15% appear once; the ten largest clones hold roughly 7%. This clonotype occurred many times. Per germline, CDR1 MNHNS and CDR2 SASEGT. V dropped 5 bases and J dropped 1 base, with 11 bases sitting between them. The CDR3 consists of 14 residues.

The specimen was peripheral blood. The J gene is TRBJ1-1, the V gene TRBV6-1; D gene unclear. This clonotype was sampled from a woman aged 18-29 years with stable Graves' hyperthyroidism. The CDR3 bases are TGTGCCAGCAGTCTCGGCTCAGGGAACACTGAAGCTTTCTTT. It is translated as CASSLGSGNTEAFF.